In its sample, the clone carrying this T cell receptor beta chain was seen a few times. Antigen specificity is unknown. Deletions cut 2 bases from V and 3 bases from J, with 20 bases between. The CDR3 runs to 18 residues. Germline CDR1 and CDR2: SGHRS and YFSETQ. This specimen belongs to a study of identical twins. Whole-study results and caveats: Models came in too low on out-of-frame TCR alpha sharing in monozygotic twins. Zero-insertion analyses could be partly confounded by invariant MAIT and iNKT cells.

TCRdb redid the calling of the 5' RACE reads with MiXCR, one entry per CDR3 protein. The profile shows 400,000 to 650,000 distinct CDR3 sequences, less than 25% of them singletons. These data also formed part of another study, on T cells expressing NK-cell markers. That source reports: The CD3+CD56-NKG2C+ fraction of several donors was likewise dominated by these clonotypes.

The sequence derives from a young woman in good health. The source material was CD4+ T cells sorted from blood. The chain joins TRBV5-1 to TRBJ1-4, with a weak D call TRBD1 (5 bases). Here the CDR3 reads CASSLTFRGGGANEKLFF. In DNA form, the CDR3 reads TGCGCCAGCAGCTTAACCTTCCGGGGCGGAGGAGCTAATGAAAAACTGTTTTTT. The full variable domain, in which reference TRBV5-1 and TRBJ1-4 provide the parts outside the CDR3, is KAGVTQTPRYLIKTRGQQVTLSCSPISGHRSVSWYQQTPGQGLQFLFEYFSETQRNKGNFPGRFSGRQFSNSRSEMNVSTLELGDSALYLCASSLTFRGGGANEKLFFGSGTQLSVL.